Below are 10 T cell receptor beta chains sequenced from a single sample in a study of cytomegalovirus exposure and HLA in healthy donors. The PCR used 60 Vbeta and 13 Jbeta primers. TCRdb's table, derived via immunoSEQ multiplex PCR, lists solely in-frame clones and lacks some. The repertoire holds about 210,000 clones, 75% to 80% seen once, with less than 2% in the top ten. The sample comprised PBMCs. These receptor sequences come from a male donor in good health and CMV-seronegative.

This sequence joins TRBV7-9 and TRBJ1-1; 8 bases line up with TRBD1. After removal of 4 bases from V and 7 bases from J, the junction contained 8 bases not matched to a gene. The CDR3 has 14 residues. Germline V lookup: CDR1 SEHNR, CDR2 FQNEAQ (reference sequence). DNA for the CDR3: TGTGCCAGCAGCTACCATCAGGGGGCTGATGAAGCTTTCTTT. Residues: CASSYHQGADEAFF.

CDR3 protein: CASSSDRGQPQHF. CDR3 bases: TGCGCCAGCAGCTCTGACAGGGGCCAGCCCCAGCATTTT. The chain combines TRBV5-1 with TRBJ1-5, with TRBD1 matching over 8 bases. The CDR3 consists of 13 residues. J gave up 7 bases and V 3 bases, and 3 bases lay outside the gene matches. The germline CDR1 and CDR2 sequences are SGHRS and YFSETQ.

This chain joins TRBV27 and TRBJ2-3, with D perhaps matching TRBD2 (6 bases). Deletions cut 7 bases from V and 0 bases from J, with 14 bases between. CDR1 is MNHEY and CDR2 is SMNVEV in the germline V gene (reference sequence). The CDR3 totals 15 residues. In DNA form, the CDR3 reads TGTGCCAGCACCATGGGGGGAATCAGCACAGATACGCAGTATTTT. As protein: CASTMGGISTDTQYF.

There are a few counts of this clone. The chain recombines TRBV27 with TRBJ2-7, with 16 bases aligning to TRBD2. V gave up 4 bases and J gave up 3 bases; unmatched junction bases: 12. CDR3 length: 19 amino acids. CDR1 is MNHEY and CDR2 is SMNVEV in the germline V gene (reference sequence). The CDR3 protein is CASSSPPGLAGGHLYEQYF. The CDR3 DNA is TGTGCCAGCAGTTCCCCCCCGGGACTAGCGGGGGGGCACCTCTACGAGCAGTACTTC.

This chain connects TRBV5-4 to TRBJ2-7; 9 bases are shared with TRBD1. V was clipped by 4 bases and J by 1 base; unmatched bases: 9. The CDR3 totals 16 residues. Germline V gene data show CDR1 as SGHNT and CDR2 as YYREEE (reference sequence). The CDR3 here is CASSRSPDRGSYEQYF. The CDR3 DNA is TGTGCCAGCAGCAGGAGCCCGGACAGGGGTTCCTACGAGCAGTACTTC.

The gene calls are TRBV7-9 and TRBJ1-2, with no clear D. V lost 5 bases and J lost 6, with 16 bases in between. This CDR3 has 14 amino acids. Germline V CDR1 and CDR2: SEHNR, FQNEAQ (reference sequence). The CDR3 protein is CASSASAGSHGYTF. CDR3 bases: TGTGCCAGCAGCGCTAGTGCGGGGTCCCATGGCTACACCTTC.

This sequence joins TRBV30 and TRBJ2-7; 11 nucleotides agree with TRBD2. The germline V gene encodes CDR1 GTSNPN and CDR2 SVGIG (reference sequence). J was trimmed by 2 bases and V by 3 bases; bases with no gene match: 6. CDR3 size: 15 residues. The CDR3 nucleotides read TGTGCCTGGAGACGGACTAGCGGGCACCCCTACGAGCAGTACTTC. Protein product: CAWRRTSGHPYEQYF.

The chain recombines TRBV6-1 with TRBJ2-1; TRBD2 agrees at 12 bases. The CDR3 spans 15 residues. V was clipped by 5 bases and J by 7 bases; unmatched bases: 6. Germline V gene data show CDR1 as MNHNS and CDR2 as SASEGT. The CDR3 bases are TGTGCCAGCAGTTCTAGCGGGAGGGCCAGAAATGAGCAGTTCTTC. It translates to CASSSSGRARNEQFF.

The V gene is TRBV5-6, the J gene TRBJ1-2; possible D gene TRBD1, 6 bases. Germline V gene data show CDR1 as SGHDT and CDR2 as YYEEEE. The CDR3 consists of 11 residues. V dropped 4 bases and J dropped 7 bases, with 8 bases sitting between them. The CDR3, as DNA: TGTGCCAGCAGCGCAGGGGTTGGCTACACCTTC. Residues: CASSAGVGYTF.

This chain uses TRBV27 with TRBJ1-2; D is unclear. The CDR3 loop spans 14 amino acids. Germline values: CDR1 MNHEY, CDR2 SMNVEV (reference sequence). V gave up 5 bases and J gave up 4 bases, with 14 bases separating them. The DNA for the CDR3 is TGTGCCAGCAGTCCCCGAGAGATCCTCTATGGCTACACCTTC. Translating it yields CASSPREILYGYTF.